Each of the 14 T cell receptor beta chains below was sequenced from the same sample in a study of cytomegalovirus exposure and HLA in healthy donors. The PCR used 60 Vbeta and 13 Jbeta primers. Repertoires were generated with immunoSEQ multiplex PCR, while TCRdb's copy carries only in-frame clones and drops some. The data show tens of thousands of clones, approximately 69% seen once. Input material: PBMCs. The receptor source for this set is a boy aged 5-17 years in good health and CMV-seropositive.

This clone was seen just once. The V gene is TRBV6-5, the J gene TRBJ1-2; D remains ambiguous. CDR1 is MNHEY and CDR2 is SVGAGI in the germline V gene. The CDR3 spans 11 residues. V was clipped by 7 bases and J by 6 bases, with 9 bases between them. The CDR3 sequence: CASTQLDGYTF. DNA for the CDR3: TGTGCCAGCACCCAGTTGGATGGCTACACCTTC.

On this clone: This CDR3 is also generated by other DNA sequences in the sample. The chain combines TRBV6-1 with TRBJ1-5; a weak D match, TRBD1 (6 bases). The length of the CDR3 is 14 residues. CDR1 and CDR2 from the germline V gene are MNHNS and SASEGT. V was cut by 1 base and J by 3 bases, with 7 bases left in between. The CDR3 loop reads CASSEGTDNQPQHF. The CDR3 DNA reads as TGTGCCAGCAGTGAAGGGACAGACAATCAGCCCCAGCATTTT.

In its sample, this clone was seen a few times. The J gene is TRBJ1-5, the V gene TRBV4-1, with D possibly being TRBD1 (5 bases). The V and J ends lost 4 bases and 1 base respectively, with 14 bases between them. The CDR3 spans 16 residues. CDR1 is MGHRA, CDR2 YSYEKL, per germline. The CDR3 here is CASSLGSAGSNQPQHF. CDR3 DNA sequence: TGCGCCAGCAGCCTAGGGTCAGCAGGGAGCAATCAGCCCCAGCATTTT.

The chain carries TRBV5-1 and TRBJ2-1; D may be TRBD1 (5 bases). The CDR3 extends over 15 amino acids. Per germline, CDR1 SGHRS and CDR2 YFSETQ. Trimming shortened V by 0 bases and J by 1 base, and 8 bases separated the two germline ends. This CDR3 reads CASSLEGFSYNEQFF. CDR3 DNA: TGCGCCAGCAGCTTGGAGGGGTTTTCCTACAATGAGCAGTTCTTC.

The rearrangement joins TRBV29-1 to TRBJ2-3; D is perhaps TRBD2 (6 bases). The CDR3 is made up of 14 amino acids. The V end lost 0 bases, the J end lost 4 bases, and 11 bases lay between the germline ends. Per germline, CDR1 SQVTM and CDR2 ANQGSEA. Here the CDR3 reads CSVEDRRVPDTQYF. The CDR3 region has the DNA TGCAGCGTTGAAGATCGGAGGGTACCAGATACGCAGTATTTT.

J is TRBJ2-3 and V is TRBV6-5; D not certain. Germline CDR1 MNHEY, CDR2 SVGAGI. The CDR3 is 13 residues long. With 0 bases removed from V and 6 bases from J, the gap between germline ends came to 7 bases. This CDR3 reads CASSYSNGDTQYF. CDR3 coding DNA: TGTGCCAGCAGTTACTCGAACGGGGATACGCAGTATTTT.

The chain uses TRBV5-1 and TRBJ2-2; TRBD2 agrees at 12 bases. This CDR3 spans 17 amino acids. Per the germline V gene, CDR1 is SGHRS and CDR2 is YFSETQ. V lost 9 bases and J lost 3; bases outside the gene matches: 12. CDR3 amino acids: CATAGTSGSGHTGELFF. In nucleotides, the CDR3 is TGCGCCACAGCTGGGACTAGCGGGTCAGGTCACACCGGGGAGCTGTTTTTT.

The chain joins TRBV7-9 to TRBJ2-5; D gene unclear. This CDR3 region has 11 residues. Germline-derived CDR1 and CDR2 are SEHNR and FQNEAQ (reference sequence). Trimming pared 5 bases from V and 5 bases from J, leaving 6 bases between. CDR3 nucleotides: TGTGCCAGCAGCCCAATGGAGACCCAGTACTTC. It is translated as CASSPMETQYF.

This clone was observed once. V gene TRBV5-1 combines with J gene TRBJ2-3, with 7 bases fitting TRBD2. V lost 4 bases, J lost 4 bases, and 9 bases stayed unmatched. This CDR3 region has 15 residues. CDR1 SGHRS and CDR2 YFSETQ come from the germline V gene. In nucleotides, the CDR3 is TGCGCCAGCAGCCCTGCGGGGGTCGGTGCAGATACGCAGTATTTT. Translation gives CASSPAGVGADTQYF.

The genes are TRBV5-4 and TRBJ2-2; D is unclear. The length of the CDR3 is 13 residues. Trimming cost V 5 bases and J 2 bases, with 7 bases left between them. Germline CDR1 reads SGHNT; CDR2 reads YYREEE (reference sequence). CDR3 residues: CASRIKNTGELFF. CDR3 DNA: TGTGCCAGCAGAATAAAAAACACCGGGGAGCTGTTTTTT.

The sample holds a few counts of this clone. The chain couples TRBV2 to TRBJ1-6; 10 positions agree with TRBD1. Germline V gene data show CDR1 as SNHLY and CDR2 as FYNNEI. The CDR3 is 14 residues long. With 6 bases clipped from V and 8 bases from J, the junction kept 4 bases outside the gene matches. In nucleotides, the CDR3 is TGTGCCAGCAGCCAGGACAGGGGGGATTCACCCCTCCACTTT. It specifies CASSQDRGDSPLHF.

The chain couples TRBV5-5 to TRBJ2-3, with no clear D. V was cut by 7 bases and J by 4 bases, with 7 bases left in between. The CDR3 spans 11 residues. CDR1 is SGHKS, CDR2 YYEKEE, per germline (reference sequence). This chain's CDR3 is CASSSADTQYF. The CDR3 coding sequence is TGTGCCAGCTCGTCCGCAGATACGCAGTATTTT.

This clone was observed a handful of times. The chain carries TRBV5-6 and TRBJ2-3; 11 nucleotides align to TRBD1. This CDR3 contains 15 residues. V lost 0 bases to trimming and J lost 5 bases; unmatched junction nucleotides: 2. CDR1 is SGHDT and CDR2 is YYEEEE in the germline V gene. The CDR3 sequence: CASSLGGQGGDTQYF. CDR3 DNA: TGTGCCAGCAGCTTGGGGGGACAGGGGGGAGATACGCAGTATTTT.

The chain employs TRBV5-1 and TRBJ1-2, with D maybe TRBD1 (5 bases). Germline CDR1 SGHRS, CDR2 YFSETQ. The CDR3 loop spans 13 amino acids. V gave up 5 bases and J gave up 4 bases, with 12 bases separating them. CDR3 protein: CASRTDSAYGYTF. The CDR3 DNA reads TGCGCCAGCAGGACCGACAGCGCCTATGGCTACACCTTC.